Below, 5 T cell receptor beta chains from the same sample are listed, as sequenced in a study of CD8 T cells in Susac syndrome. RNA amounts of roughly 0.5 to 1 ug underwent reverse transcription with random hexamers. TCRdb re-analysed the immunoSEQ multiplex PCR reads in MiXCR, keeping a single row per CDR3 protein. Among hundreds of thousands of distinct CDR3 sequences, more than 80% were seen once, and the ten largest hold approximately 0.12%. The specimen sequenced was CD8+ T cells from PBMCs. The receptors shown here come from a human donor with multiple sclerosis.

This clonotype was detected only once. The J gene is TRBJ2-1, the V gene TRBV15, with 12 nucleotides matching TRBD1. Germline CDR1 LNHNV, CDR2 YYDKDF (reference sequence). The CDR3 length is 15 residues. V trimming: 5 bases; J trimming: 8 bases; junction bases outside the gene matches: 7. In DNA form, the CDR3 reads TGTGCCACCAGCTCGAAGGGACAGGGGGCGTATGAGCAGTTCTTC. It yields the protein CATSSKGQGAYEQFF.

The rearrangement uses TRBV20-1 and TRBJ1-2; 7 nucleotides match TRBD1. There are 13 residues in the CDR3. V lost 4 bases and J lost 3; bases outside the gene matches: 5. Germline CDR1 and CDR2: DFQATT and SNEGSKA (reference sequence). CDR3: CSATGQADYGYTF. In DNA, the CDR3 is TGCAGTGCTACAGGACAGGCTGACTATGGCTACACCTTC.

The gene calls are TRBV2 and TRBJ2-3; no definite D call. The CDR3 runs to 14 residues. V lost 7 bases and J 2 bases, leaving 13 bases between the germline ends. Germline assignment: CDR1 SNHLY and CDR2 FYNNEI. CDR3 DNA: TGTGCCAGCACCTCGATAGGTATCACAGATACGCAGTATTTT. Amino acids: CASTSIGITDTQYF.

The chain joins TRBV13 to TRBJ2-2; 7 bases are a match to TRBD1. This CDR3 has 14 residues. The germline V gene encodes CDR1 PRHDT and CDR2 FYEKMQ (reference sequence). With 4 bases clipped from V and 5 bases from J, the junction kept 4 bases outside the gene matches. CDR3 sequence reads: CASSYQGDTGELFF. Here the CDR3 DNA reads TGTGCCAGCAGCTACCAGGGGGATACCGGGGAGCTGTTTTTT.

This clonotype has only a few counts. The rearrangement uses TRBV6-1 and TRBJ1-4; the D is unclear. CDR3 size: 13 residues. Germline CDR1 MNHNS, CDR2 SASEGT. The V end lost 2 bases, the J end lost 13 bases, and 14 bases lay between the germline ends. As DNA, the CDR3 is TGTGCCAGCAGTGAAATTGGCCCGCTGGGACTGTTTTTT. Encoded protein: CASSEIGPLGLFF.